The entry below gives a single TCR beta chain sequence along with its context. This record comes from a study of blood T cell repertoires in COVID-19. Germline V gene lookup returns CDR1 LNHDA and CDR2 SQIVND (reference sequence). This CDR3 contains 14 residues. V lost 8 bases and J lost 1, with 14 bases in between. Here immunoSEQ multiplex PCR was the method, and the copy in TCRdb shows in-frame clones only, minus some. Found here are some 490,000 clones, 80% to 90% of them singletons; the top ten hold roughly 8.5%. The receptor comes from a woman between 55 and 75 years old who had recovered from COVID-19. The sequencing input was PBMCs or T cells enriched from blood (not recorded which). V and J are TRBV19 and TRBJ1-1; D remains unclear. The CDR3 DNA is TGTGCCAGTCGAGTCGGGGTCTGGAACACTGAAGCTTTCTTT. It specifies CASRVGVWNTEAFF.